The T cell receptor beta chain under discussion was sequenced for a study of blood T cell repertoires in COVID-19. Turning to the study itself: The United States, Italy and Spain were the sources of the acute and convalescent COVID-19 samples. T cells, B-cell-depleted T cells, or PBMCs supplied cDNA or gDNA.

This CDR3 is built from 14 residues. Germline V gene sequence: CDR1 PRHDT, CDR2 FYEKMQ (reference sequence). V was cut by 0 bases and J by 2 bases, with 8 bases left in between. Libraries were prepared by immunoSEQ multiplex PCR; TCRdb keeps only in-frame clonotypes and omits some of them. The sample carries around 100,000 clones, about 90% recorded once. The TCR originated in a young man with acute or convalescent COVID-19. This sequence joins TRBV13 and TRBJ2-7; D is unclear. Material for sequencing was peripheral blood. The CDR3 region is CASSLGRLTYEQYF. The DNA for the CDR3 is TGTGCCAGCAGCTTAGGACGGTTGACCTACGAGCAGTACTTC.